This is a list of T cell receptor beta chains from one sample in a study of blood T cell repertoires in COVID-19. The table came from immunoSEQ multiplex PCR; TCRdb's copy has only in-frame clones and leaves some out. The table lists around 100,000 clones, around 84% of them singletons, with 26% in the top ten. Sequenced: peripheral blood. The receptors stem from a man in his 60s with acute or convalescent COVID-19. Both conserved end residues are part of each CDR3. D genes are given only for firm matches. Rows give clone size only sometimes, using once, few, many, or a class for an expanded clone.

V gene: TRBV5-1
J gene: TRBJ1-4
D gene: -
clone size: -
CDR3 DNA: TGCGCCAGCCGCCCCCCGACAAGGGGAAGACCTTTTTTT
CDR3 protein: CASRPPTRGRPFF

V gene: TRBV10-1
J gene: TRBJ1-3
D gene: -
clone size: -
CDR3 DNA: TGCGCCAGCAGTGAGAGTTTCAGCTCTGGAAACACCATATATTTT
CDR3 protein: CASSESFSSGNTIYF

V gene: TRBV25-1
J gene: TRBJ2-1
D gene: TRBD2
clone size: -
CDR3 DNA: TGTGCCAGCAGGGGACTAGCGGCAAACTCCTACAATGAGCAGTTCTTC
CDR3 protein: CASRGLAANSYNEQFF

V gene: TRBV14
J gene: TRBJ2-1
D gene: TRBD2
clone size: -
CDR3 DNA: TGTGCCAGCAGCCAATTGACTAGCGGGAACAATGAGCAGTTCTTC
CDR3 protein: CASSQLTSGNNEQFF

V gene: TRBV4-3
J gene: TRBJ1-2
D gene: -
clone size: -
CDR3 DNA: TGCGCCAGCAGCCAAGACAGGGTTAGTGGCTACACCTTC
CDR3 protein: CASSQDRVSGYTF

V gene: TRBV6-2/TRBV6-3
J gene: TRBJ2-3
D gene: TRBD2
clone size: -
CDR3 DNA: TGTGCCAGCAGTTCGACTAGCGGGAGATCAACAGATACGCAGTATTTT
CDR3 protein: CASSSTSGRSTDTQYF

V gene: TRBV12-3/TRBV12-4
J gene: TRBJ1-2
D gene: TRBD1
clone size: few
CDR3 DNA: TGTGCCAGCAGCAGGGGGCTCTATGGCTACACCTTC
CDR3 protein: CASSRGLYGYTF

V gene: TRBV30
J gene: TRBJ2-1
D gene: TRBD2
clone size: -
CDR3 DNA: TGTGCCTGGAGTTTGGGCGGGAGTGAAAATGAGCAGTTCTTC
CDR3 protein: CAWSLGGSENEQFF

V gene: TRBV6-2/TRBV6-3
J gene: TRBJ1-5
D gene: -
clone size: -
CDR3 DNA: TGTGCCAGCAGTTTGAGGGTTGGACAGCCCCAGCATTTT
CDR3 protein: CASSLRVGQPQHF

V gene: TRBV9
J gene: TRBJ2-1
D gene: TRBD2
clone size: -
CDR3 DNA: TGTGCCAGCAGCCCCGGACTAGCGGGAGGTTATGAGCAGTTCTTC
CDR3 protein: CASSPGLAGGYEQFF

V gene: TRBV5-1
J gene: TRBJ2-7
D gene: -
clone size: -
CDR3 DNA: TGCGCCAGCAGCTTGGATAGCGGAGGGACTCCCTACGAGCAGTACTTC
CDR3 protein: CASSLDSGGTPYEQYF

V gene: TRBV10-3
J gene: TRBJ1-6
D gene: -
clone size: -
CDR3 DNA: TGTGCCATCAGTCCGGGGACTCCGAATTCACCCCTCCACTTT
CDR3 protein: CAISPGTPNSPLHF

V gene: TRBV5-1
J gene: TRBJ2-1
D gene: -
clone size: -
CDR3 DNA: TGCGCCAGCAGCTCGTCAGGGATTGGTGAGCAGTTCTTC
CDR3 protein: CASSSSGIGEQFF

V gene: TRBV5-4
J gene: TRBJ1-1
D gene: -
clone size: -
CDR3 DNA: TGTGCCAGCAGCCCGCCAGGGGTGAACACTGAAGCTTTCTTT
CDR3 protein: CASSPPGVNTEAFF

V gene: TRBV7-9
J gene: TRBJ2-3
D gene: -
clone size: -
CDR3 DNA: TGTGCCAGCAGCTTAGCCGTCGGAGCTAGCACAGATACGCAGTATTTT
CDR3 protein: CASSLAVGASTDTQYF

V gene: TRBV6-2/TRBV6-3
J gene: TRBJ2-7
D gene: TRBD2
clone size: -
CDR3 DNA: TGTGCCAGCAGTTCGCGGGAGTCTTCCAGGTCCTACGAGCAGTACTTC
CDR3 protein: CASSSRESSRSYEQYF

V gene: TRBV29-1
J gene: TRBJ1-2
D gene: TRBD1
clone size: -
CDR3 DNA: TGCAGCGTTGAGTCGGGGATGACAGGGGGCGATGGCTACACCTTC
CDR3 protein: CSVESGMTGGDGYTF

V gene: TRBV11-2
J gene: TRBJ1-4
D gene: -
clone size: -
CDR3 DNA: TGTGCCAGCAGCCAAACAGGGTTCGGCGGAAAACTGTTTTTT
CDR3 protein: CASSQTGFGGKLFF

V gene: TRBV9
J gene: TRBJ2-1
D gene: -
clone size: -
CDR3 DNA: TGTGCCAGCAGCCAGAACAATGAGCAGTTCTTC
CDR3 protein: CASSQNNEQFF

V gene: TRBV6-5
J gene: TRBJ2-7
D gene: TRBD1
clone size: -
CDR3 DNA: TGTGCCAGCAGTTACTCGGCAGGGGGCGCCTACGAGCAGTACTTC
CDR3 protein: CASSYSAGGAYEQYF

V gene: TRBV2
J gene: TRBJ2-6
D gene: TRBD1
clone size: -
CDR3 DNA: TGTGCCAGCAGTCCTCGGACAGGGCGATATGTAGCTGGGGCCAACGTCCTGACTTTC
CDR3 protein: CASSPRTGRYVAGANVLTF

V gene: TRBV12-3/TRBV12-4
J gene: TRBJ2-6
D gene: -
clone size: -
CDR3 DNA: TGTGCCAGCAATAATCCTGGGGCCAACGTCCTGACTTTC
CDR3 protein: CASNNPGANVLTF

V gene: TRBV5-4
J gene: TRBJ2-7
D gene: -
clone size: -
CDR3 DNA: TGTGCCAGCAGCTTGGGAGGCCCCTACGAGCAGTACTTC
CDR3 protein: CASSLGGPYEQYF

V gene: TRBV11-2
J gene: TRBJ1-2
D gene: -
clone size: -
CDR3 DNA: TGTGCCAGCAGCGAAACAGGGTCTGGCTACACCTTC
CDR3 protein: CASSETGSGYTF

V gene: TRBV6-4
J gene: TRBJ1-2
D gene: -
clone size: -
CDR3 DNA: TGTGCCAGCAGTTCTGAATCAGGGTTTGGCTACACCTTC
CDR3 protein: CASSSESGFGYTF